Listed below are T cell receptor beta chains from one sample, sequenced in a study of cytomegalovirus exposure and HLA in healthy donors. TCRdb's copy holds only in-frame clones and misses some; the assay was immunoSEQ multiplex PCR. The sample lists approximately 92,000 clones, 55% to 75% occurring once. Source material: PBMCs. The receptor set was obtained from a man in his fifties in good health and CMV-seronegative. Each CDR3 is given with its conserved first and last residue. The D gene is left open where the match is weak. Clone size is not always given. Where it is, it says once, few, many or a class for expanded clones.

J gene: TRBJ1-2; D gene: TRBD1; clone size: NA; V gene: TRBV10-3; CDR3 DNA: TGTGCCATCAGCCCCGGGACAGGGCCTTATGGCTACACCTTC; CDR3 protein: CAISPGTGPYGYTF
J gene: TRBJ2-2; D gene: NA; clone size: few; V gene: TRBV29-1; CDR3 DNA: TGCAGCGCGGCCGGGACAATCATCACCGGGGAGCTGTTTTTT; CDR3 protein: CSAAGTIITGELFF
J gene: TRBJ2-1; D gene: TRBD2; clone size: NA; V gene: TRBV10-3; CDR3 DNA: TGTGCCATCAGTGGACTAGCGGGGATTTACAATGAGCAGTTCTTC; CDR3 protein: CAISGLAGIYNEQFF
J gene: TRBJ1-4; D gene: NA; clone size: NA; V gene: TRBV6-5; CDR3 DNA: TGTGCCAGCAGTTCCCGACAGGCTCTGAATGAAAAACTGTTTTTT; CDR3 protein: CASSSRQALNEKLFF
J gene: TRBJ2-1; D gene: TRBD2; clone size: NA; V gene: TRBV4-1; CDR3 DNA: TGCGCCAGCAGCCAAGCTAGCGGGAGTTGGGGCAATGAGCAGTTCTTC; CDR3 protein: CASSQASGSWGNEQFF
J gene: TRBJ2-1; D gene: NA; clone size: NA; V gene: TRBV25-1; CDR3 DNA: TGTGCCAGCAGTGAGGCGGGGATAGGGTACAATGAGCAGTTCTTC; CDR3 protein: CASSEAGIGYNEQFF
J gene: TRBJ2-3; D gene: NA; clone size: NA; V gene: TRBV6-5; CDR3 DNA: TGTGCCAGCAGTTACTCTGCCTCGAGCACCGCAGATACGCAGTATTTT; CDR3 protein: CASSYSASSTADTQYF
J gene: TRBJ1-2; D gene: TRBD1; clone size: NA; V gene: TRBV6-6; CDR3 DNA: TGTGCCAGCAGGAAGGGACAGGTTGTTGACGGCTACACCTTC; CDR3 protein: CASRKGQVVDGYTF
J gene: TRBJ2-5; D gene: TRBD2; clone size: NA; V gene: TRBV30; CDR3 DNA: TGTGCCTGGAGTGGAGCGGGGGCGAAACAAGAGACCCAGTACTTC; CDR3 protein: CAWSGAGAKQETQYF
J gene: TRBJ1-5; D gene: NA; clone size: NA; V gene: TRBV4-2; CDR3 DNA: TGTGCCAGCAGCCAAGTGGGGGGTGGGTGGGGCCAAGTACGGCCCCAGCATTTT; CDR3 protein: CASSQVGGGWGQVRPQHF
J gene: TRBJ2-3; D gene: TRBD2; clone size: few; V gene: TRBV11-1; CDR3 DNA: TGTGCCAGCAGCACCTCTAGCGGGGGGGCGTATACGCAGTATTTT; CDR3 protein: CASSTSSGGAYTQYF
J gene: TRBJ2-5; D gene: TRBD1; clone size: NA; V gene: TRBV2; CDR3 DNA: TGTGCCAGCAGAAAGACAGGGGGAGAGACCCAGTACTTC; CDR3 protein: CASRKTGGETQYF
J gene: TRBJ1-4; D gene: NA; clone size: few; V gene: TRBV2; CDR3 DNA: TGTGCCGGAGGGGATGAAAAACTGTTTTTT; CDR3 protein: CAGGDEKLFF
J gene: TRBJ2-7; D gene: TRBD1; clone size: many; V gene: TRBV5-1; CDR3 DNA: TGCGCCAGCAGCCGGACAGGGGCCGAGCAGTACTTC; CDR3 protein: CASSRTGAEQYF
J gene: TRBJ2-5; D gene: NA; clone size: NA; V gene: TRBV5-4; CDR3 DNA: TGTGCCAGCAGCTTGGTTTTAGCGGAAGAGACCCAGTACTTC; CDR3 protein: CASSLVLAEETQYF
J gene: TRBJ2-3; D gene: TRBD2; clone size: NA; V gene: TRBV5-6; CDR3 DNA: TGTGCCAGCAGCTTGACTAGCGGAGGCCTCACAGATACGCAGTATTTT; CDR3 protein: CASSLTSGGLTDTQYF
J gene: TRBJ1-2; D gene: NA; clone size: NA; V gene: TRBV5-6; CDR3 DNA: TGTGCCAGCAGCTTGACAAGCTATGGCTACACCTTC; CDR3 protein: CASSLTSYGYTF
J gene: TRBJ2-1; D gene: TRBD2; clone size: NA; V gene: TRBV6-4; CDR3 DNA: TGTGCCAGCAGTGACTCGACTAGCGGGAGCCATGAGCAGTTCTTC; CDR3 protein: CASSDSTSGSHEQFF
J gene: TRBJ2-3; D gene: NA; clone size: NA; V gene: TRBV10-3; CDR3 DNA: TGTGCCACCCGGAGGACCGGAGATACGCAGTATTTT; CDR3 protein: CATRRTGDTQYF
J gene: TRBJ1-1; D gene: NA; clone size: NA; V gene: TRBV7-2; CDR3 DNA: TGTGCCAGCAGCTTATACTCTGAAGCTTTCTTT; CDR3 protein: CASSLYSEAFF
J gene: TRBJ2-5; D gene: NA; clone size: few; V gene: TRBV10-3; CDR3 DNA: TGTGCCATCAGTGAGGCCGGGGGATTCGAGACCCAGTACTTC; CDR3 protein: CAISEAGGFETQYF
J gene: TRBJ2-7; D gene: TRBD1; clone size: few; V gene: TRBV28; CDR3 DNA: TGTGCCAGCAGTTTACACCGGACAGGGGGATACGAGCAGTACTTC; CDR3 protein: CASSLHRTGGYEQYF
J gene: TRBJ1-2; D gene: NA; clone size: NA; V gene: TRBV5-1; CDR3 DNA: TGCGCCAGCAGCTTGGGCCACGGCTATGGCTACACCTTC; CDR3 protein: CASSLGHGYGYTF
J gene: TRBJ2-5; D gene: NA; clone size: once; V gene: TRBV6-1; CDR3 DNA: TGTGCCAGCAGTGAATCTAGTCACGGGGAGACCCAGTACTTC; CDR3 protein: CASSESSHGETQYF
J gene: TRBJ2-7; D gene: TRBD1; clone size: NA; V gene: TRBV28; CDR3 DNA: TGTGCCAGCAGGGAAGGAGGGACAGGTTCTTCCGAGCAGTACTTC; CDR3 protein: CASREGGTGSSEQYF
J gene: TRBJ1-1; D gene: NA; clone size: NA; V gene: TRBV27; CDR3 DNA: TGTGCCAGTGGGGGTGCGGGGGCCACTGAAGCTTTCTTT; CDR3 protein: CASGGAGATEAFF
J gene: TRBJ2-5; D gene: NA; clone size: few; V gene: TRBV4-2; CDR3 DNA: TGTGCCAGCAGCCGAAAGGCAGGAGGGTCAGAGACCCAGTACTTC; CDR3 protein: CASSRKAGGSETQYF
J gene: TRBJ2-2; D gene: NA; clone size: NA; V gene: TRBV29-1; CDR3 DNA: TGCAGCGCCAATCGAGGACAGAATCCCTTCGACACCGGGGAGCTGTTTTTT; CDR3 protein: CSANRGQNPFDTGELFF
J gene: TRBJ2-1; D gene: NA; clone size: NA; V gene: TRBV5-4; CDR3 DNA: TGTGCCAGCAGCTTTACGGGAGATAGGAACAATGAGCAGTTCTTC; CDR3 protein: CASSFTGDRNNEQFF
J gene: TRBJ2-5; D gene: TRBD1; clone size: many; V gene: TRBV11-2; CDR3 DNA: TGTGCCAGCAGCGCCGGACAGGTTTGGGGAGAGACCCAGTACTTC; CDR3 protein: CASSAGQVWGETQYF
J gene: TRBJ2-1; D gene: TRBD1; clone size: NA; V gene: TRBV6-1; CDR3 DNA: TGTGCCAGCAGTGTCTGGGGACAGGCTTACAATGAGCAGTTCTTC; CDR3 protein: CASSVWGQAYNEQFF
J gene: TRBJ1-2; D gene: NA; clone size: once; V gene: TRBV30; CDR3 DNA: TGTGCCTGGAGTGAGGGCAGGGCCTATGGCTACACCTTC; CDR3 protein: CAWSEGRAYGYTF
J gene: TRBJ2-1; D gene: TRBD2; clone size: NA; V gene: TRBV10-3; CDR3 DNA: TGTGCCATCAGAGGGACTAGCGGTCCTGGCTCCTACAATGAGCAGTTCTTC; CDR3 protein: CAIRGTSGPGSYNEQFF
J gene: TRBJ2-5; D gene: TRBD2; clone size: NA; V gene: TRBV29-1; CDR3 DNA: TGCAGCGTTCCCCAATCCTATAGCGGGGAGACCCAGTACTTC; CDR3 protein: CSVPQSYSGETQYF
J gene: TRBJ1-5; D gene: NA; clone size: NA; V gene: TRBV4-1; CDR3 DNA: TGCGCCAGCAGCCAAGAGGGGACCGGGGACAACGGCAATCAGCCCCAGCATTTT; CDR3 protein: CASSQEGTGDNGNQPQHF
J gene: TRBJ2-3; D gene: NA; clone size: NA; V gene: TRBV7-6; CDR3 DNA: TGTGCCAGCAGCTTAGGGGGAGCTAGCACAGATACGCAGTATTTT; CDR3 protein: CASSLGGASTDTQYF
J gene: TRBJ2-6; D gene: TRBD1; clone size: once; V gene: TRBV11-2; CDR3 DNA: TGTGCCAGCAGCCACCGAATAGGACAGGGGGTCTCTGGGGCCAACGTCCTGACTTTC; CDR3 protein: CASSHRIGQGVSGANVLTF
J gene: TRBJ1-6; D gene: NA; clone size: NA; V gene: TRBV6-1; CDR3 DNA: TGTGCCAGCACTACGGACAGTCCTAATAATTCACCCCTCCACTTT; CDR3 protein: CASTTDSPNNSPLHF
J gene: TRBJ2-2; D gene: TRBD2; clone size: NA; V gene: TRBV5-1; CDR3 DNA: TGCGCCAGCAGTTCCGGGGGGGTGAGGACCGGGGAGCTGTTTTTT; CDR3 protein: CASSSGGVRTGELFF
J gene: TRBJ1-2; D gene: TRBD1; clone size: NA; V gene: TRBV11-3; CDR3 DNA: TGTGCCAGCAGCTCCGGGACAGCTGGCTACACCTTC; CDR3 protein: CASSSGTAGYTF
J gene: TRBJ2-3; D gene: NA; clone size: NA; V gene: TRBV6-5; CDR3 DNA: TGTGCCAGCAGCCTTGACAGGGAGGCAGATACGCAGTATTTT; CDR3 protein: CASSLDREADTQYF
J gene: TRBJ1-2; D gene: TRBD1; clone size: NA; V gene: TRBV11-2; CDR3 DNA: TGTGCCAGCAGCTTGGACAGGGATGGGGGCTACACCTTC; CDR3 protein: CASSLDRDGGYTF
J gene: TRBJ1-4; D gene: TRBD1; clone size: once; V gene: TRBV29-1; CDR3 DNA: TGCAGCGTTGGGCCTCAGGGGGCAAGTGAAAAACTGTTTTTT; CDR3 protein: CSVGPQGASEKLFF
J gene: TRBJ1-2; D gene: NA; clone size: few; V gene: TRBV5-1; CDR3 DNA: TGCGCCAGCAGCTCCGGACAGACCTCTGTCTATGGCTACACCTTC; CDR3 protein: CASSSGQTSVYGYTF
J gene: TRBJ2-7; D gene: TRBD2; clone size: NA; V gene: TRBV7-9; CDR3 DNA: TGTGCCAGCAGCAATCTAGCGGGGGGGCTACGGGCGTACGAGCAGTACTTC; CDR3 protein: CASSNLAGGLRAYEQYF